Given below is one T cell receptor (beta chain) in context. The antigen remains undetermined. Unmatched junction bases numbered 5, after V lost 9 bases and J lost 4 bases. The CDR3 has 13 amino acids. The germline gives CDR1 SGHDN, CDR2 FVKESK. The data were taken from a study of beta chain features in type 1 diabetes. Looking at the study overall: There was similarity between patients and healthy donors in age, gender and cell yields.

The study reverse transcribed the entire isolated RNA, so it sequenced expressed TCRB transcripts. The method was immunoSEQ multiplex PCR; TCRdb's version includes in-frame clones alone and lacks a portion of them. The data show some 200,000 clones, about 11% seen once. Study results and limitations: Here, the possible influence of HLA type (on TCRB rearrangement) remained unresolved.

The clonotype comes from a man aged 18 to 30 in good health. The chain employs TRBV14 and TRBJ2-1, with 8 bases matching TRBD1. Sequencing was done on a sample of central memory CD4+ T cells from blood. The CDR3 loop is CASRQGIYNEQFF. The CDR3 nucleotides read TGTGCCAGTCGACAGGGGATTTACAATGAGCAGTTCTTC.